This paragraph reports one T cell receptor beta chain. No antigen is known for it. Base qualities are not recorded, but no much larger clone differs from it by a single base. Trimming takes 0 bases from V and 8 bases from J, and the germline ends sit 13 bases apart. The CDR3 starts with the cysteine, ends with the phenylalanine, and has 14 residues. Left in the record is the CDR3 DNA by itself, 42 bases read in frame from the first base. The germline V gene gives CDR1 as MNHEY and CDR2 as SVGAGI. The data derive from a study of blood T cell repertoires in COVID-19 (dated by TCRdb to the early 2020s). Background for the entire study: Samples covering the acute and convalescent phases of COVID-19 were provided by collaborators in the United States, Italy and Spain. Samples were obtained from the ongoing ImmuneRACE study (first 160 participants) and from about 1,300 subjects provided by 6 global collaborators. The prospective study material was composed of cDNA or gDNA derived from T cells, B-cell-depleted T cells, or PBMCs. Where HLA class I and class II types were available, the types were taken from metadata supplied by the sample provider, not from assay-based typing. The repertoires were released in a freely available public database meant as a resource for research on the immune response to SARS-CoV-2. The dataset comprised deeply sampled blood TCRbeta repertoires from subjects exposed to, actively infected with, or recovered from COVID-19. The sample metadata nearly always contained a de-identified subject ID, COVID-19 status, age in years and sex.

What the research found in general, with its limitations: How much clinical and demographic metadata was included differed by source and by participant, and the metadata was provided uncurated.

TCRbeta CDR3 regions were amplified from genomic DNA using the immunoSEQ Assay, a bias-controlled multiplex PCR. Concerning the study's data processing: The number of nucleated cells in each sample was estimated from the amplification of reference gene primers within the assay. To quantify the absolute abundance of each unique TCRbeta CDR3 rearrangement, sequence reads were collapsed and filtered. For each sample, productive Simpson clonality was calculated as the square root of Simpson's diversity index over productive rearrangements. Here the immuneACCESS table is served through TCRdb, limited to in-frame sequences with V and J called. Missing clones are a known gap in these copies; in checked studies unresolved V genes cover under half, and the rest lacks a known reason. V, J and clone size were drawn from that table, and D and trimming were deduced from the DNA. This sample holds roughly 400,000 clones; around nine tenths were observed only once. The ten largest make up 1.4% to 1.5% of the sample.

In the prospective study, participants were about 18 to 100 years old, resided in about two dozen geographic areas of the United States, and were enrolled through a virtual design. To assign participants to cohorts, the prospective study relied on clinical history that participants themselves reported in a screening survey and a study questionnaire. A participant counted as exposed if, within 2 weeks of entering the study, that participant had been in contact with someone who had a PCR-confirmed or clinician-diagnosed COVID-19 case. In the prospective study, whole blood, serum and a nasopharyngeal or oropharyngeal swab were collected from each participant by mobile phlebotomists. Prospective study participants could optionally give additional blood draws and questionnaires over an approximately two-month period. Prospective study blood samples were shipped either frozen or at room temperature before DNA extraction.

The V and J genes are TRBV6-5 and TRBJ1-2, and perhaps TRBD1 as D gene, on 6 matching bases. Sequencing was done on a sample of PBMCs or T cells enriched from blood (not recorded which). The receptor was derived from a woman under 30 who had been exposed to COVID-19. CDR3 region: CASSYSSVQGGYTF. The DNA sequence reads TGTGCCAGCAGTTACTCGAGTGTTCAGGGGGGCTACACCTTC.